Detailed here is one TCR beta chain. This CDR3 is built from 14 residues. Germline CDR1 and CDR2: MGHDK and SYGVNS. V dropped 4 bases and J dropped 0 bases, with 7 bases sitting between them. The sample comes from a study of beta chain features in type 1 diabetes. Reverse transcription of all isolated RNA meant that expressed TCRB transcripts were sequenced. Profiling relied on immunoSEQ multiplex PCR, and the TCRdb table lists in-frame clones only, not all of them. The repertoire includes under 950,000 clones, roughly 15% of them detected once, and 0.02% to 0.025% sits in the top ten. The source is a woman in her late teens or twenties in good health. Sequenced material: naive CD4+ T cells from blood. The rearrangement uses TRBV25-1 and TRBJ1-5; D call uncertain. The CDR3, as DNA: TGTGCCAGCAGTGCCCGATATAGCAATCAGCCCCAGCATTTT. As protein: CASSARYSNQPQHF.